Below, one T cell receptor beta chain is given with its context. This record belongs to a study of blood T cell repertoires in COVID-19. Study overall: Samples of COVID-19 (acute and convalescent) were obtained from the United States, Italy and Spain. Sample material is recorded as cDNA or gDNA derived from T cells, B-cell-depleted T cells, or PBMCs.

As originally analysed: How many nucleated cells were present was estimated from reference gene primer amplification. Repertoires were generated with immunoSEQ multiplex PCR, while TCRdb's copy carries only in-frame clones and drops some. The D gene and trimming were derived from the DNA, and the V and J assignments and clone size from that table. The data contain roughly 230,000 clones, roughly nine tenths of them singletons. CDR3 length equals 15 residues. The germline V gene has CDR1 MGHRA and CDR2 YSYEKL. Trimming removed 4 bases from V and 2 bases from J, with 15 bases in between. The chain joins TRBV4-1 to TRBJ2-7; tentatively, D is TRBD2 (5 bases). Sequencing input: peripheral blood. The TCR originated in a woman in her thirties or forties who had recovered from COVID-19. The CDR3 sequence: CASSRSTGNTYEQYF. DNA of the CDR3: TGCGCCAGCAGCCGATCGACGGGAAATACCTACGAGCAGTACTTC.